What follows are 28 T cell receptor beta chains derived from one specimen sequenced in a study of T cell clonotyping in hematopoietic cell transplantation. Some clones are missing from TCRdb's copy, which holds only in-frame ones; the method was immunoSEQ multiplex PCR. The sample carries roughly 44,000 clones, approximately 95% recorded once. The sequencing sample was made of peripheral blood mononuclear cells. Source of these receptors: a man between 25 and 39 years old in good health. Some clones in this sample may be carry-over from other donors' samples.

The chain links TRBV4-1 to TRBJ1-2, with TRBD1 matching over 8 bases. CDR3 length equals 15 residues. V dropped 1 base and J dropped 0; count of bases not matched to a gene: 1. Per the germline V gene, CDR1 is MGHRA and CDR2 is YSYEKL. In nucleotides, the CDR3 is TGCGCCAGCAGCCAAGGGGACAGGACTAACTATGGCTACACCTTC. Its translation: CASSQGDRTNYGYTF.

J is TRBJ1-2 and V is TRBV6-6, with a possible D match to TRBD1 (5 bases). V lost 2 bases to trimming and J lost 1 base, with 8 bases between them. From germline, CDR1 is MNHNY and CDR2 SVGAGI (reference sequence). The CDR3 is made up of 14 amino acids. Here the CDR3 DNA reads TGTGCCAGCAGTTACGGGGGATTTAACTATGGCTACACCTTC. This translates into CASSYGGFNYGYTF.

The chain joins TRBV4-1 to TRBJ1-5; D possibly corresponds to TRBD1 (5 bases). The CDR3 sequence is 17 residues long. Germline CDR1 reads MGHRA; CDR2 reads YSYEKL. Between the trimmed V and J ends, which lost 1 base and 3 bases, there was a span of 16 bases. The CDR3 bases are TGCGCCAGCAGCCAAGGCGACGGGGGATTAGACAATCAGCCCCAGCATTTT. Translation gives CASSQGDGGLDNQPQHF.

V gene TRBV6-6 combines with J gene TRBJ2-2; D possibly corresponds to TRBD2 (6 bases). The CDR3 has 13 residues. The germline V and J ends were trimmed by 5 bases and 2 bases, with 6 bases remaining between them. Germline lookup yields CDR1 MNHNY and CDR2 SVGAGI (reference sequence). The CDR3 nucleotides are TGTGCCAGCAGTGGACTAAACACCGGGGAGCTGTTTTTT. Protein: CASSGLNTGELFF.

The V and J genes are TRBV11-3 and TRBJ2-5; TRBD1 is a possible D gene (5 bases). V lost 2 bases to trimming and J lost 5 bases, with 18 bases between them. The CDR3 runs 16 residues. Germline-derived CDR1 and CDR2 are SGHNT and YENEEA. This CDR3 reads CASSLRFGQGVETQYF. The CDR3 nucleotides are TGTGCCAGCAGCTTAAGGTTCGGGCAGGGCGTGGAGACCCAGTACTTC.

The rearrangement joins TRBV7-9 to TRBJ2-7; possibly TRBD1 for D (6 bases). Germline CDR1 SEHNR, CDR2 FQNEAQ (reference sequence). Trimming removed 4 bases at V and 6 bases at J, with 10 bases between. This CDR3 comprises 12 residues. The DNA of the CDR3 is TGTGCCAGCAGCTACACAGGGAGCGAGCAGTACTTC. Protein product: CASSYTGSEQYF.

The CDR3 sequence is CATLGGPGELFF. In DNA form, the CDR3 reads TGTGCCACCCTCGGGGGGCCCGGGGAGCTGTTTTTT. This chain connects TRBV19 to TRBJ2-2; D possibly corresponds to TRBD2 (7 bases). V lost 10 bases to trimming and J lost 6 bases, with 12 bases between them. Germline V gene data show CDR1 as LNHDA and CDR2 as SQIVND (reference sequence). The CDR3 runs 12 residues.

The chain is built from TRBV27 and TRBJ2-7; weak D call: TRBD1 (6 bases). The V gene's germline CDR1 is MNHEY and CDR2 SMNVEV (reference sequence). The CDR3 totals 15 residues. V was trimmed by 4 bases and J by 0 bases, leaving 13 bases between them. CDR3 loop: CASSSLTGYSYEQYF. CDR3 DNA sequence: TGTGCCAGCAGTTCCCTGACAGGTTACTCCTACGAGCAGTACTTC.

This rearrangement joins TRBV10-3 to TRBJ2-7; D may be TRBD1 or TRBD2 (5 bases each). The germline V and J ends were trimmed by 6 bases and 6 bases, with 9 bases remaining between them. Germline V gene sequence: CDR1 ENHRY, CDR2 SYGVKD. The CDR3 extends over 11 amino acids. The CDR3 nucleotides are TGTGCCATCAGGTCAGGGACCGAGCAGTACTTC. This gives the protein CAIRSGTEQYF.

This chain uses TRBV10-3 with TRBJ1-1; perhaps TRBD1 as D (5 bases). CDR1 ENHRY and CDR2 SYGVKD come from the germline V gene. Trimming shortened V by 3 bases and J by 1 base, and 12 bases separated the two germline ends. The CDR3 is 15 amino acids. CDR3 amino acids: CAISDPGRKNTEAFF. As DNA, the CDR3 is TGTGCCATCAGTGATCCGGGACGGAAGAACACTGAAGCTTTCTTT.

CDR3 region: CASSHAFTGQGTTGANVLTF. The CDR3 region has the DNA TGTGCCAGCAGCCATGCCTTTACCGGACAGGGGACCACTGGGGCCAACGTCCTGACTTTC. The gene calls are TRBV27 and TRBJ2-6; 9 bases line up with TRBD1. CDR3 length: 20 residues. CDR1 is MNHEY, CDR2 SMNVEV, per germline (reference sequence). V lost 6 bases, J lost 2 bases, and 17 bases stayed unmatched.

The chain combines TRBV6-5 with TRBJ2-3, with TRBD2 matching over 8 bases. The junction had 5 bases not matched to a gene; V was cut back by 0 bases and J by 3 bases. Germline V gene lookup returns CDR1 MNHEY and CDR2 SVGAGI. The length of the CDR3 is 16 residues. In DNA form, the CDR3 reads TGTGCCAGCAGTTACTCGATAGCGGGGAGAACAGATACGCAGTATTTT. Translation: CASSYSIAGRTDTQYF.

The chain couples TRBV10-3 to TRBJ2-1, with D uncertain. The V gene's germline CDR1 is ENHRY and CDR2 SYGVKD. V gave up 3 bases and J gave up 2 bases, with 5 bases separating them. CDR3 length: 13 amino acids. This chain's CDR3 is CAISDTAYNEQFF. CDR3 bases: TGTGCCATCAGTGACACAGCCTACAATGAGCAGTTCTTC.

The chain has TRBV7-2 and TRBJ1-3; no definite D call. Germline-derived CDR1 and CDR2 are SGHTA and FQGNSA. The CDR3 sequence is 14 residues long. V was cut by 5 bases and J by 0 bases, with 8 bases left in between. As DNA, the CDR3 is TGTGCCAGCAGCAGGACTTACTCTGGAAACACCATATATTTT. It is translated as CASSRTYSGNTIYF. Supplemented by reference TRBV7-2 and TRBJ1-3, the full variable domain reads GAGVSQSPSNKVTEKGKDVELRCDPISGHTALYWYRQSLGQGLEFLIYFQGNSAPDKSGLPSDRFSAERTGGSVSTLTIQRTQQEDSAVYLCASSRTYSGNTIYFGEGSWLTVV.

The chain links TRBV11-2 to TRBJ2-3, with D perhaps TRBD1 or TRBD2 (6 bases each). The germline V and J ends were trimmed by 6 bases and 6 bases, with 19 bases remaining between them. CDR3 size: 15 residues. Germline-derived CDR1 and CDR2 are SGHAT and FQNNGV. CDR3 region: CASRSTVGGEDTQYF. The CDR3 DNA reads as TGTGCCAGCAGATCCACGGTGGGGGGCGAGGATACGCAGTATTTT.

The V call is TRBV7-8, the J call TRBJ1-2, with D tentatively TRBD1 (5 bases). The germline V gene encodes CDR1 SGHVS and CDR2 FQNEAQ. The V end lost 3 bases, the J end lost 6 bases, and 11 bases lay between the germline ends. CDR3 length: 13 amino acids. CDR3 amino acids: CASSFLGVDGYTF. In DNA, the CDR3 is TGTGCCAGCAGCTTTTTGGGGGTTGATGGCTACACCTTC.

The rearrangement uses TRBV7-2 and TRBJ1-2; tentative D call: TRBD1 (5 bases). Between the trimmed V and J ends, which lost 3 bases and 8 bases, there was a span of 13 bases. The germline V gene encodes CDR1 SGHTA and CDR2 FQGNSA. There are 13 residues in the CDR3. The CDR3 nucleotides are TGTGCCAGCAGCTTTGACAGAGAGAGAGGCTACACCTTC. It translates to CASSFDRERGYTF.

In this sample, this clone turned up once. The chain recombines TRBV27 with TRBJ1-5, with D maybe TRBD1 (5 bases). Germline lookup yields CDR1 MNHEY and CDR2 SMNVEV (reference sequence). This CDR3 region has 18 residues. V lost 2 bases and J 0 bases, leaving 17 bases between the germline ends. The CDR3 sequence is CASSLGGTGAFSNQPQHF. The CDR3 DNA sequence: TGTGCCAGCAGTTTAGGTGGAACCGGGGCTTTTAGCAATCAGCCCCAGCATTTT.

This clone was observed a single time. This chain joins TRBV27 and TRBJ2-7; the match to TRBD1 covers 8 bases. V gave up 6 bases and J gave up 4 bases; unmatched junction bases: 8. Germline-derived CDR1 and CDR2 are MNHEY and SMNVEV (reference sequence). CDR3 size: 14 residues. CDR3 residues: CASSTDRVGYEQYF. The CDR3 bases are TGTGCCAGCAGCACGGACAGGGTGGGTTACGAGCAGTACTTC.

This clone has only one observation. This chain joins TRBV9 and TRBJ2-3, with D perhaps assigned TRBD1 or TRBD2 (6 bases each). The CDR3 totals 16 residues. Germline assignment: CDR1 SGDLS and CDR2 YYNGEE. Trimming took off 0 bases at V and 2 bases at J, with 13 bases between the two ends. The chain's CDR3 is CASSVEAWGATDTQYF. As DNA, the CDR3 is TGTGCCAGCAGCGTAGAGGCTTGGGGGGCCACAGATACGCAGTATTTT.

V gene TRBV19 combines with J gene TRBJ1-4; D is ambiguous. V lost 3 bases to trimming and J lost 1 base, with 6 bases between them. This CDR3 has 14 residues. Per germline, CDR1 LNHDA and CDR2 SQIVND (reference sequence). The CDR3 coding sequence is TGTGCCAGTAGTATCCAGTTAACTAATGAAAAACTGTTTTTT. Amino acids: CASSIQLTNEKLFF.

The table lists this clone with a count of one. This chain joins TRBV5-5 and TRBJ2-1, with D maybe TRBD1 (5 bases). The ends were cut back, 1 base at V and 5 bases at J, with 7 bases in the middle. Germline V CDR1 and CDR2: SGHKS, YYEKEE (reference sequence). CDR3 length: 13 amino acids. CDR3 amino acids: CASSLLGDNEQFF. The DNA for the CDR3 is TGTGCCAGCAGCTTGCTAGGGGACAATGAGCAGTTCTTC. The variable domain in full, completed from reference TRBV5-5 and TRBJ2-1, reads DAGVTQSPTHLIKTRGQQVTLRCSPISGHKSVSWYQQVLGQGPQFIFQYYEKEERGRGNFPDRFSARQFPNYSSELNVNALLLGDSALYLCASSLLGDNEQFFGPGTRLTVL.

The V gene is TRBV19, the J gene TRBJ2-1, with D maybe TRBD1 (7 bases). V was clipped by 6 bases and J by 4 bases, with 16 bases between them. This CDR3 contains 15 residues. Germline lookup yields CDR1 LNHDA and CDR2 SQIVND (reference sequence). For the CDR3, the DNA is TGTGCCAGTAGGCCCCAGGAGGGGGCGTACAATGAGCAGTTCTTC. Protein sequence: CASRPQEGAYNEQFF.

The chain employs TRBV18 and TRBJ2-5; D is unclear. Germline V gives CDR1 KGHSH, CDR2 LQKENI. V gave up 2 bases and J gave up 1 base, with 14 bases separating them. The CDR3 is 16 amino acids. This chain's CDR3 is CASSPGSLRVQETQYF. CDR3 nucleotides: TGTGCCAGCTCACCAGGAAGTCTCAGAGTCCAAGAGACCCAGTACTTC. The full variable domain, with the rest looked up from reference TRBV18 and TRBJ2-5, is NAGVMQNPRHLVRRRGQEARLRCSPMKGHSHVYWYRQLPEEGLKFMVYLQKENIIDESGMPKERFSAEFPKEGPSILRIQQVVRGDSAAYFCASSPGSLRVQETQYFGPGTRLLVL.

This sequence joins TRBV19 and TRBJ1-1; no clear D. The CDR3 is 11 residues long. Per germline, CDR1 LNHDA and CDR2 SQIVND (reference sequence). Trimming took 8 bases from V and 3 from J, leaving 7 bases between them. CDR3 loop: CASRSYTEAFF. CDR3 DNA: TGTGCCAGTCGGTCGTACACTGAAGCTTTCTTT.

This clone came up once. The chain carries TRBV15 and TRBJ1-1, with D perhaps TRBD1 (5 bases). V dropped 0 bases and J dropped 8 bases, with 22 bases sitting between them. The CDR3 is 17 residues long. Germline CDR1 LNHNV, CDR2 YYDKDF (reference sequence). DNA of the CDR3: TGTGCCACCAGCAGAGATGGGACCTCCGTGGTGCGAGAAGAAGCTTTCTTT. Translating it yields CATSRDGTSVVREEAFF. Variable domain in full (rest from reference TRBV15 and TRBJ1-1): DAMVIQNPRYQVTQFGKPVTLSCSQTLNHNVMYWYQQKSSQAPKLLFHYYDKDFNNEADTPDNFQSRRPNTSFCFLDIRSPGLGDTAMYLCATSRDGTSVVREEAFFGQGTRLTVV.

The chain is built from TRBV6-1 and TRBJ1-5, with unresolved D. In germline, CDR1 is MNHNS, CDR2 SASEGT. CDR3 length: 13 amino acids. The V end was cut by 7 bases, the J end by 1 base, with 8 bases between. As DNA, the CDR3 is TGTGCCAGCAAAACTGGCAGCAATCAGCCCCAGCATTTT. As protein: CASKTGSNQPQHF.

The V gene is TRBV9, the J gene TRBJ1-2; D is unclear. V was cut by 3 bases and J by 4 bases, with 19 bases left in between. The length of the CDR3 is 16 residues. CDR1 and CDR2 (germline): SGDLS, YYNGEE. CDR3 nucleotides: TGTGCCAGCAGCGGTGATGGGGTTACAGCGACCTATGGCTACACCTTC. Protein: CASSGDGVTATYGYTF. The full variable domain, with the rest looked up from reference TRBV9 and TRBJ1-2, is DSGVTQTPKHLITATGQRVTLRCSPRSGDLSVYWYQQSLDQGLQFLIQYYNGEERAKGNILERFSAQQFPDLHSELNLSSLELGDSALYFCASSGDGVTATYGYTFGSGTRLTVV.